Following are 26 T cell receptor beta chains from one sample sequenced in a study of blood T cell repertoires in COVID-19. This table comes from immunoSEQ multiplex PCR, and its TCRdb copy is limited to in-frame clones, with some not included. Of about 250,000 clones in the sample, approximately 80% were seen once. Sample: peripheral blood. Receptors were obtained from an older man with acute or convalescent COVID-19.

The rearrangement links TRBV20-1 to TRBJ2-5, with 11 positions matching TRBD2. V was clipped by 3 bases and J by 6 bases; unmatched bases: 6. Germline V CDR1 and CDR2: DFQATT, SNEGSKA (reference sequence). The CDR3 covers 14 residues. Here the CDR3 DNA reads TGCAGTGCTAGTGTTAGCGGGAGGGGAAAGACCCAGTACTTC. It codes for CSASVSGRGKTQYF.

This chain links TRBV6-6 with TRBJ1-3, with 8 bases lining up with TRBD1. The V and J ends lost 4 bases and 4 bases, in that order; junction bases with no gene match: 9. There are 16 residues in the CDR3. Germline lookup yields CDR1 MNHNY and CDR2 SVGAGI (reference sequence). DNA of the CDR3: TGTGCCAGCAGTTCGGGGACAGGAAGGGCAGGAAACACCATATATTTT. This gives the protein CASSSGTGRAGNTIYF.

The chain uses TRBV7-9 and TRBJ1-2, with 8 bases identical to TRBD1. Trimming cost V 0 bases and J 1 base; bases outside gene matches: 7. The germline gives CDR1 SEHNR, CDR2 FQNEAQ (reference sequence). The CDR3 runs to 17 residues. This CDR3 is CASSLAAGGAGNYGYTF. DNA for the CDR3: TGTGCCAGCAGCTTAGCAGCAGGGGGCGCGGGTAACTATGGCTACACCTTC.

The J gene is TRBJ2-3, the V gene TRBV7-9; tentative D call: TRBD1 (6 bases). Trimming removed 5 bases from V and 5 bases from J, with 17 bases in between. Germline V CDR1 and CDR2: SEHNR, FQNEAQ (reference sequence). This CDR3 is 15 amino acids long. The CDR3 DNA follows: TGTGCCAGCAGCCCCCAGGGGTCAGGACAAGATACGCAGTATTTT. It is translated as CASSPQGSGQDTQYF.

This chain uses TRBV6-1 with TRBJ1-2; possible D gene TRBD1, 5 bases. There are 15 residues in the CDR3. V was clipped by 3 bases and J by 0 bases, with 11 bases between them. Germline lookup yields CDR1 MNHNS and CDR2 SASEGT. This CDR3 reads CASSERGLANYGYTF. The DNA for the CDR3 is TGTGCCAGCAGTGAGCGGGGGTTAGCTAACTATGGCTACACCTTC.

This clone was seen a handful of times. The chain combines TRBV5-1 with TRBJ1-2, with a tentative D call TRBD1 (6 bases). Trimming shortened V by 4 bases and J by 2 bases, and 12 bases separated the two germline ends. This CDR3 spans 14 amino acids. Germline CDR1 is SGHRS and CDR2 is YFSETQ. CDR3 sequence: CASSLGGQNYGYTF. For the CDR3, the DNA is TGCGCCAGCAGCCTTGGAGGACAGAACTATGGCTACACCTTC.

This clone showed up just once. V gene TRBV19 combines with J gene TRBJ2-6; unclear D gene. V lost 6 bases, J lost 0 bases, and 15 bases lay in between. There are 17 residues in the CDR3. Germline CDR1 LNHDA, CDR2 SQIVND (reference sequence). Here the CDR3 reads CASRWSMRPSGANVLTF. The CDR3 region has the DNA TGTGCCAGTAGATGGAGCATGAGACCCTCTGGGGCCAACGTCCTGACTTTC.

The chain employs TRBV15 and TRBJ2-7; 9 bases agree with TRBD1. In germline, CDR1 is LNHNV, CDR2 YYDKDF (reference sequence). This CDR3 is built from 14 residues. V dropped 4 bases and J dropped 3; count of bases not matched to a gene: 4. DNA of the CDR3: TGTGCCACCAGCACCGACAGGGGGATCTACGAGCAGTACTTC. Translated: CATSTDRGIYEQYF.

The rearrangement uses TRBV4-1 and TRBJ1-3, with no clear D. V dropped 0 bases and J dropped 0 bases, with 6 bases sitting between them. Germline assignment: CDR1 MGHRA and CDR2 YSYEKL. The CDR3 totals 15 residues. The CDR3 loop is CASSQDDFSGNTIYF. DNA of the CDR3: TGCGCCAGCAGCCAAGATGACTTCTCTGGAAACACCATATATTTT.

V gene TRBV5-1 combines with J gene TRBJ1-2; TRBD1 agrees at 8 bases. CDR1 is SGHRS, CDR2 YFSETQ, per germline. The V segment lost 10 bases and the J segment 8 bases; nucleotides outside the gene matches: 13. CDR3 length: 13 residues. CDR3 residues: CASYSGQGWGYTF. The CDR3 DNA reads TGCGCCTCGTACTCCGGACAGGGCTGGGGCTACACCTTC.

The chain joins TRBV19 to TRBJ2-2; 7 positions match TRBD1. Unmatched junction bases numbered 9, after V lost 4 bases and J lost 1 base. The V gene's germline CDR1 is LNHDA and CDR2 SQIVND (reference sequence). The CDR3 sequence is 17 residues long. The CDR3 DNA sequence: TGTGCCAGTAGTAGCCTGAGGGGGCGGATGAACACCGGGGAGCTGTTTTTT. The encoded protein is CASSSLRGRMNTGELFF.

In this sample, this clone turned up a few times. The chain joins TRBV7-2 to TRBJ1-2; a weak D match, TRBD1 (6 bases). The V gene lost 5 bases and the J gene lost 5 bases, with 21 bases spanning the gap. The CDR3 contains 16 residues. Germline lookup yields CDR1 SGHTA and CDR2 FQGNSA. The CDR3 DNA follows: TGTGCCAGCAGCCCGCGGGGGGCAGTCAAAGGGTATGGCTACACCTTC. Translation gives CASSPRGAVKGYGYTF.

The chain employs TRBV12-5 and TRBJ2-2; D uncertain. The germline V gene has CDR1 LGHNT and CDR2 FRNRAP. The V and J ends lost 4 bases and 0 bases respectively, with 12 bases between them. The CDR3 runs 16 residues. The CDR3 sequence: CASGSPRNSNTGELFF. CDR3 bases: TGTGCTAGTGGTTCCCCGAGGAACTCGAACACCGGGGAGCTGTTTTTT.

The chain combines TRBV19 with TRBJ1-5; D gene uncertain. Trimming pared 5 bases from V and 2 bases from J, leaving 19 bases between. Germline V gene lookup returns CDR1 LNHDA and CDR2 SQIVND (reference sequence). The CDR3 totals 17 residues. Here the CDR3 reads CASSPMRRIVGNQPQHF. For the CDR3, the DNA is TGTGCCAGTAGTCCCATGCGCAGGATAGTAGGCAATCAGCCCCAGCATTTT.

The rearrangement links TRBV18 to TRBJ1-1; TRBD1 matches at 7 bases. The V segment lost 3 bases and the J segment 7 bases; nucleotides outside the gene matches: 11. There are 15 residues in the CDR3. Germline-derived CDR1 and CDR2 are KGHSH and LQKENI. CDR3 amino acids: CASSPRKTGASEAFF. CDR3 DNA: TGTGCCAGCTCACCCCGGAAAACAGGGGCCAGTGAAGCTTTCTTT.

The chain joins TRBV18 to TRBJ1-2, with 8 bases identical to TRBD1. The germline CDR1 and CDR2 sequences are KGHSH and LQKENI. The CDR3 totals 15 residues. V trimming: 5 bases; J trimming: 5 bases; junction bases outside the gene matches: 10. CDR3 in DNA: TGTGCCAGCTCAAGAACGGACAGGGTCGGGTATGGCTACACCTTC. Translated, it gives CASSRTDRVGYGYTF. Combining the CDR3 with reference TRBV18 and TRBJ1-2 gives the whole variable domain NAGVMQNPRHLVRRRGQEARLRCSPMKGHSHVYWYRQLPEEGLKFMVYLQKENIIDESGMPKERFSAEFPKEGPSILRIQQVVRGDSAAYFCASSRTDRVGYGYTFGSGTRLTVV.

The chain has TRBV3-1 (or the pseudogene TRBV3-2) and TRBJ1-1; D gene uncertain. The V gene's germline CDR1 is LGHDT and CDR2 YNNKEL (reference sequence). The CDR3 loop spans 13 amino acids. V lost 2 bases and J 4 bases, leaving 8 bases between the germline ends. The CDR3 DNA sequence: TGTGCCAGCAGCCAACGAGGGTCCACTGAAGCTTTCTTT. Encoded protein: CASSQRGSTEAFF.

The chain is built from TRBV14 and TRBJ1-1; D not certain. CDR1 SGHDN and CDR2 FVKESK come from the germline V gene. This CDR3 contains 17 residues. Trimming left V 0 bases short and J 1 base short, with 15 bases between. CDR3 protein: CASSQEGLLEPNTEAFF. For the CDR3, the DNA is TGTGCCAGCAGCCAAGAAGGACTATTGGAGCCGAACACTGAAGCTTTCTTT.

This chain uses TRBV7-6 with TRBJ2-7; 12 nucleotides match TRBD2. Losses at the gene ends were 2 bases for V and 3 bases for J; bases not matched to a gene: 8. CDR3 length: 17 residues. Germline V gene sequence: CDR1 SGHVS, CDR2 FNYEAQ. The CDR3 loop reads CASSLRPGLAGFYEQYF. The CDR3 DNA reads TGTGCCAGCAGCTTAAGGCCCGGACTAGCGGGATTCTACGAGCAGTACTTC.

The rearrangement uses TRBV25-1 and TRBJ2-4; 7 nucleotides agree with TRBD2. Germline CDR1 is MGHDK and CDR2 is SYGVNS. The CDR3 extends over 17 amino acids. The V gene end was trimmed by 3 bases and the J gene end by 6 bases; junction bases not matched to a gene: 14. The CDR3 reads CASSDSLIREERNIQYF. The CDR3, as DNA: TGTGCCAGCAGTGATTCCCTTATCCGGGAGGAGAGAAACATTCAGTACTTC.

The chain employs TRBV3-1 (or the pseudogene TRBV3-2) and TRBJ2-7, with a weak D call TRBD1 (6 bases). Germline-derived CDR1 and CDR2 are LGHDT and YNNKEL (reference sequence). V was cut by 4 bases and J by 5 bases, with 18 bases left in between. This CDR3 has 15 residues. In DNA form, the CDR3 reads TGTGCCAGCAGCCTCGCTGCAGGGGCAATAAACGAGCAGTACTTC. Translated, it gives CASSLAAGAINEQYF.

V gene TRBV10-2 combines with J gene TRBJ1-6; D not certain. Looked up from germline, CDR1 is WSHSY and CDR2 is SAAADI. Between the trimmed V and J ends, which lost 6 bases and 5 bases, there was a span of 11 bases. The CDR3 consists of 14 residues. The CDR3 DNA reads TGCGCCAGCAGGGGCACCCCCGATAATTCACCCCTCCACTTT. It codes for CASRGTPDNSPLHF.

The V and J genes are TRBV11-2 and TRBJ2-7; 9 bases line up with TRBD1. V lost 3 bases and J lost 7; bases outside the gene matches: 7. Germline V gives CDR1 SGHAT, CDR2 FQNNGV. CDR3 length: 14 residues. CDR3 nucleotides: TGTGCCAGCAGCTTCCACAGGGGGCGCGGTGAGCAGTACTTC. This sequence encodes CASSFHRGRGEQYF.

The chain has TRBV18 and TRBJ1-2; D might be TRBD1 (6 bases). V was clipped by 2 bases and J by 5 bases, with 24 bases between them. Germline V CDR1 and CDR2: KGHSH, LQKENI. The CDR3 loop spans 18 amino acids. In DNA form, the CDR3 reads TGTGCCAGCTCACCAACGCCCAGGACAGACAATCTCGGGTATGGCTACACCTTC. It is translated as CASSPTPRTDNLGYGYTF. The full variable domain, rest sourced from reference TRBV18 and TRBJ1-2, is NAGVMQNPRHLVRRRGQEARLRCSPMKGHSHVYWYRQLPEEGLKFMVYLQKENIIDESGMPKERFSAEFPKEGPSILRIQQVVRGDSAAYFCASSPTPRTDNLGYGYTFGSGTRLTVV.

V usage is TRBV5-4 and J usage is TRBJ1-1; the D is unclear. The V gene's germline CDR1 is SGHNT and CDR2 YYREEE (reference sequence). Between the trimmed V and J ends, which lost 1 base and 7 bases, there was a span of 17 bases. The length of the CDR3 is 15 residues. The CDR3 DNA reads as TGTGCCAGCAGCTTGTCGTGGGCCGGTGGTAGTGAAGCTTTCTTT. This codes for CASSLSWAGGSEAFF.

For this clone: Other DNA sequences from this sample encode an identical CDR3 as well. The chain couples TRBV5-1 to TRBJ1-3; D remains ambiguous. The CDR3 is made up of 15 amino acids. The germline V gene encodes CDR1 SGHRS and CDR2 YFSETQ. The V end was cut by 0 bases, the J end by 4 bases, with 11 bases between. For the CDR3, the DNA is TGCGCCAGCAGCTTGGACGGGAGCTCCGGAAACACCATATATTTT. Its protein is CASSLDGSSGNTIYF.